These 5 T cell receptor beta chains share one sample of origin, sequenced in a study of cytomegalovirus exposure and HLA in healthy donors. Both 60 Vbeta primers and 13 Jbeta primers went into the PCR. Generated by immunoSEQ multiplex PCR, the TCRdb table keeps only in-frame clones and is missing some. The sample shows 150,000 to 200,000 clones, about 9% of them seen only once. Material: PBMCs. The source of these receptors is a woman aged 25-40 years in good health and CMV-seropositive.

This clone was seen a few times. V usage is TRBV5-6 and J usage is TRBJ2-5; 11 bases are shared with TRBD1. Germline trimming cut 4 bases from V and 5 bases from J; bases unmatched to any gene: 4. Germline loops: CDR1 SGHDT, CDR2 YYEEEE. This CDR3 spans 14 amino acids. As DNA, the CDR3 is TGTGCCAGCAGCCAGGACAGGGGGCTTGAGACCCAGTACTTC. This gives the protein CASSQDRGLETQYF.

The chain has TRBV27 and TRBJ1-2; 8 bases line up with TRBD1. The CDR3 is 13 amino acids. Unmatched junction bases numbered 2, after V lost 2 bases and J lost 6 bases. Germline assignment: CDR1 MNHEY and CDR2 SMNVEV (reference sequence). CDR3 sequence: CASSLTGGHGYTF. The CDR3 DNA reads TGTGCCAGCAGTTTAACAGGGGGGCATGGCTACACCTTC.

J is TRBJ2-2 and V is TRBV6-6, with TRBD1 as a possible D gene (6 bases). Between the trimmed V and J ends, which lost 11 bases and 0 bases, there was a span of 13 bases. Germline V gene data show CDR1 as MNHNY and CDR2 as SVGAGI (reference sequence). The CDR3 consists of 14 residues. The CDR3 DNA sequence: TGTGCCGGCACCAGGGGTCCGAACACCGGGGAGCTGTTTTTT. Amino acids: CAGTRGPNTGELFF.

This clone has just a few counts. The genes are TRBV5-6 and TRBJ2-5, with 8 nucleotides matching TRBD2. V lost 4 bases, J lost 5 bases, and 10 bases stayed unmatched. The CDR3 totals 15 residues. Looked up from germline, CDR1 is SGHDT and CDR2 is YYEEEE. CDR3 region: CASSGSGSRHETQYF. CDR3 coding DNA: TGTGCCAGCAGCGGGAGCGGGAGCCGCCATGAGACCCAGTACTTC.

This clone has only a few counts. V usage is TRBV29-1 and J usage is TRBJ2-1; TRBD2 aligns across 15 bases. The CDR3 covers 14 residues. The V gene end was trimmed by 7 bases and the J gene end by 9 bases; junction bases not matched to a gene: 7. The germline gives CDR1 SQVTM, CDR2 ANQGSEA. This CDR3 reads CSGGLAGGPGEQFF. The CDR3 nucleotides are TGCAGCGGAGGACTAGCGGGAGGGCCCGGTGAGCAGTTCTTC.